The 19 T cell receptor beta chains below were found in one sample sequenced in a study of blood T cell repertoires in COVID-19. Using immunoSEQ multiplex PCR, the repertoire was profiled, and TCRdb retains in-frame clones only, with some absent. The table lists more than 95,000 clones, roughly four fifths of them singletons. Sequences were obtained from peripheral blood. These receptor sequences come from a man between 60 and 75 years old with acute or convalescent COVID-19.

J is TRBJ2-3 and V is TRBV27; D remains unclear. V was trimmed by 1 base and J by 4 bases, leaving 9 bases between them. Germline V gives CDR1 MNHEY, CDR2 SMNVEV (reference sequence). The CDR3 spans 14 residues. CDR3 bases: TGTGCCAGCAGTTTATATCGGAGTGCAGATACGCAGTATTTT. Its translation: CASSLYRSADTQYF.

This clone was seen a single time. The rearrangement links TRBV2 to TRBJ2-7; tentative D call: TRBD1 (5 bases). The CDR3 is 15 amino acids. Germline V gene data show CDR1 as SNHLY and CDR2 as FYNNEI. V was clipped by 4 bases and J by 4 bases, with 17 bases between them. CDR3 region: CASSGAQGTAYEQYF. The CDR3 bases are TGTGCCAGCAGTGGCGCCCAGGGAACAGCTTACGAGCAGTACTTC.

This clone has only a few counts. V and J are TRBV14 and TRBJ1-1; 9 bases agree with TRBD1. V dropped 4 bases and J dropped 5; count of bases not matched to a gene: 5. CDR1 is SGHDN and CDR2 is FVKESK in the germline V gene. The CDR3 covers 14 residues. The CDR3 DNA reads TGTGCCAGCAGCCCACAGGGGGCTGGGACTGAAGCTTTCTTT. It encodes CASSPQGAGTEAFF.

The genes are TRBV14 and TRBJ1-4, with TRBD1 matching 7 bases. There are 16 residues in the CDR3. V gave up 1 base and J gave up 8 bases; unmatched junction bases: 10. The V gene's germline CDR1 is SGHDN and CDR2 FVKESK. The CDR3 reads CASSQAYRGTKEKLFF. The CDR3 region has the DNA TGTGCCAGCAGCCAAGCTTACAGGGGTACGAAAGAAAAACTGTTTTTT.

The sample holds a few counts of this clone. The chain employs TRBV18 and TRBJ2-3; TRBD1 aligns across 10 bases. The CDR3 has 17 amino acids. Looked up from germline, CDR1 is KGHSH and CDR2 is LQKENI. V gave up 3 bases and J gave up 4 bases; unmatched junction bases: 10. The CDR3: CASSPPPGQGSPDTQYF. CDR3 DNA: TGTGCCAGCTCACCCCCCCCGGGACAGGGGAGCCCAGATACGCAGTATTTT. Looking up the rest from reference TRBV18 and TRBJ2-3 gives the full variable domain: NAGVMQNPRHLVRRRGQEARLRCSPMKGHSHVYWYRQLPEEGLKFMVYLQKENIIDESGMPKERFSAEFPKEGPSILRIQQVVRGDSAAYFCASSPPPGQGSPDTQYFGPGTRLTVL.

The CDR3 loop reads CASRLLSVQETQYF. CDR3 bases: TGTGCCAGCAGGCTGTTGTCGGTCCAAGAGACCCAGTACTTC. The rearrangement uses TRBV7-8 and TRBJ2-5; unclear D gene. The CDR3 runs 14 residues. Germline CDR1 reads SGHVS; CDR2 reads FQNEAQ. Trimming stripped 6 bases from V and 1 base from J, with 12 bases between.

The chain uses TRBV5-1 and TRBJ1-1; D gene unclear. The V end was cut by 3 bases, the J end by 3 bases, with 15 bases between. CDR1 and CDR2 (germline): SGHRS, YFSETQ. This CDR3 contains 15 residues. The CDR3 sequence is CASSYGPLGDTEAFF. The CDR3 coding sequence is TGCGCCAGCAGCTACGGGCCTCTCGGGGACACTGAAGCTTTCTTT.

This chain connects TRBV7-6 to TRBJ1-3, with TRBD1 matching over 8 bases. Germline assignment: CDR1 SGHVS and CDR2 FNYEAQ. This CDR3 spans 17 amino acids. V lost 5 bases and J lost 4; bases outside the gene matches: 13. Here the CDR3 DNA reads TGTGCCAGCAGCATAACAGGGGGGCCTATTGGCGGAAACACCATATATTTT. The encoded protein is CASSITGGPIGGNTIYF.

The chain couples TRBV21-1 to TRBJ1-1. TRBV21-1 is described as a pseudogene. CDR3 size: 10 residues. The CDR3 DNA reads as TGTGCCACCAGGGGAGCTGAAGCTTTCTTT. Residues: CATRGAEAFF.

This chain joins TRBV5-1 and TRBJ2-3; 8 nucleotides line up with TRBD2. This CDR3 is 16 amino acids long. V lost 0 bases and J lost 5; bases outside the gene matches: 8. Per the germline V gene, CDR1 is SGHRS and CDR2 is YFSETQ. The CDR3 loop reads CASSLVVAGSGDTQYF. As DNA, the CDR3 is TGCGCCAGCAGCTTGGTAGTAGCGGGGTCGGGAGATACGCAGTATTTT. The whole variable domain, remainder taken from reference TRBV5-1 and TRBJ2-3, is KAGVTQTPRYLIKTRGQQVTLSCSPISGHRSVSWYQQTPGQGLQFLFEYFSETQRNKGNFPGRFSGRQFSNSRSEMNVSTLELGDSALYLCASSLVVAGSGDTQYFGPGTRLTVL.

The rearrangement links TRBV3-1 (or the pseudogene TRBV3-2) to TRBJ2-5, with D maybe TRBD1 (6 bases). This CDR3 has 15 residues. In germline, CDR1 is LGHDT, CDR2 YNNKEL (reference sequence). V lost 4 bases and J lost 5, with 17 bases in between. CDR3 in amino acids: CASSPWGRGVETQYF. The CDR3 DNA is TGTGCCAGCAGCCCCTGGGGCAGGGGCGTCGAGACCCAGTACTTC.

The rearrangement uses TRBV9 and TRBJ1-6; 7 nucleotides match TRBD1. Losses at the gene ends were 4 bases for V and 4 bases for J; bases not matched to a gene: 8. The CDR3 totals 16 residues. Germline V lookup: CDR1 SGDLS, CDR2 YYNGEE. The CDR3, as DNA: TGTGCCAGCAGCCCAAACAGGGGCGAGTATAATTCACCCCTCCACTTT. It yields the protein CASSPNRGEYNSPLHF.

J is TRBJ2-1 and V is TRBV7-3; the match to TRBD2 covers 7 bases. V was pared by 2 bases and J by 5 bases, with 6 bases of the junction left unmatched. CDR1 is SGHTA, CDR2 FQGTGA, per germline. This CDR3 is 15 amino acids long. In DNA, the CDR3 is TGTGCCAGCAGCTTAGCGGGAGAAGGGCACAATGAGCAGTTCTTC. Its translation is CASSLAGEGHNEQFF.

The chain is built from TRBV19 and TRBJ1-2; TRBD1 matches 9 bases. The CDR3 has 15 amino acids. V was clipped by 4 bases and J by 6 bases; unmatched bases: 9. The germline gives CDR1 LNHDA, CDR2 SQIVND (reference sequence). The chain's CDR3 is CASSTSGTGYHGYTF. The DNA for the CDR3 is TGTGCCAGTAGTACTTCCGGGACAGGGTACCATGGCTACACCTTC.

This clone was seen once. The chain couples TRBV2 to TRBJ1-2; possible D gene TRBD1, 6 bases. With 6 bases removed from V and 7 bases from J, the gap between germline ends came to 15 bases. The CDR3 length is 13 residues. Looked up from germline, CDR1 is SNHLY and CDR2 is FYNNEI. CDR3 sequence: CASRGAGVGGYTF. In DNA, the CDR3 is TGTGCCAGCAGGGGGGCAGGGGTTGGTGGCTACACCTTC.

The V call is TRBV6-2 or TRBV6-3, the J call TRBJ1-5; TRBD1 agrees at 9 bases. The CDR3 has 19 amino acids. The germline CDR1 and CDR2 sequences are MNHEY and SVGEGT. Trimming removed 2 bases from V and 2 bases from J; junction bases left unmatched: 13. CDR3 in DNA: TGTGCCAGCAGTTACCCATCGGACGGGACAGGGATTCGCAATCAGCCCCAGCATTTT. Encoded protein: CASSYPSDGTGIRNQPQHF.

This clone was seen only once. The genes are TRBV18 and TRBJ2-1, with unresolved D. Looked up from germline, CDR1 is KGHSH and CDR2 is LQKENI. CDR3 length: 13 amino acids. Trimming shortened V by 3 bases and J by 10 bases, and 13 bases separated the two germline ends. CDR3 coding DNA: TGTGCCAGCTCACCGATCACAGTAAAAGAGCAGTTCTTC. This codes for CASSPITVKEQFF.

The chain couples TRBV3-1 (or the pseudogene TRBV3-2) to TRBJ1-5, with TRBD1 matching over 8 bases. CDR1 is LGHDT, CDR2 YNNKEL, per germline (reference sequence). V trimming: 5 bases; J trimming: 2 bases; junction bases outside the gene matches: 5. The CDR3 is 15 residues long. The CDR3 reads CASSYGQGGNQPQHF. The CDR3 DNA reads as TGTGCCAGCAGCTACGGACAGGGTGGCAATCAGCCCCAGCATTTT.

The chain couples TRBV18 to TRBJ1-2; D not certain. CDR1 and CDR2 (germline): KGHSH, LQKENI. This CDR3 has 15 residues. With 2 bases removed from V and 6 bases from J, the gap between germline ends came to 16 bases. In DNA, the CDR3 is TGTGCCAGCTCACCAATGGCAAACCCGCTCGATGGCTACACCTTC. Its protein product is CASSPMANPLDGYTF.